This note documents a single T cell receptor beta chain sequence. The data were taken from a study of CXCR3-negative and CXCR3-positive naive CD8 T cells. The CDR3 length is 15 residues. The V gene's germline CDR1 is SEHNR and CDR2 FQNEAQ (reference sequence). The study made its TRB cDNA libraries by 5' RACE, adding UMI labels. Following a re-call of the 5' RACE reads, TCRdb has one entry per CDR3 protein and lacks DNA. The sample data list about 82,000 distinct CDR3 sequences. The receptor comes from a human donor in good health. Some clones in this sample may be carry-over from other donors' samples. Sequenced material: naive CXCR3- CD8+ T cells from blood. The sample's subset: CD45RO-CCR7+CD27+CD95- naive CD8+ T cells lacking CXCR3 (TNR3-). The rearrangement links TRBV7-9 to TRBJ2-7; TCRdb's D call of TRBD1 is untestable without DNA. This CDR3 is CASSPAGQGSYEQYF. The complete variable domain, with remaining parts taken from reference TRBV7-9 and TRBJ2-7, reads DTGVSQNPRHKITKRGQNVTFRCDPISEHNRLYWYRQTLGQGPEFLTYFQNEAQLEKSRLLSDRFSAERPKGSFSTLEIQRTEQGDSAMYLCASSPAGQGSYEQYFGPGTRLTVT.